Each of the 31 T cell receptor beta chains below was sequenced from the same sample in a study of T cells in Graves' hyperthyroidism and ophthalmopathy. Researchers amplified the TCR beta CDR3 regions from RNA transcripts. The TCR CDR3 was amplified in a first-round RT-PCR using the HTBI primer set. Each CDR3 protein gets one entry after TCRdb re-called the multiplex PCR reads with MiXCR. Of around 290,000 distinct CDR3 sequences in the sample, approximately 14% were seen once. Sample: blood. The receptors were gathered from a middle-aged woman with Graves' hyperthyroidism.

The V gene is TRBV4-1, the J gene TRBJ2-5, with D perhaps matching TRBD2 (6 bases). The CDR3 is 15 residues long. V was cut by 0 bases and J by 1 base, with 9 bases left in between. CDR1 is MGHRA, CDR2 YSYEKL, per germline. The DNA of the CDR3 is TGCGCCAGCAGCCAAGACTCCGGGAGCCAAGAGACCCAGTACTTC. Protein product: CASSQDSGSQETQYF.

This clonotype was seen many times. V is TRBV11-1 and J is TRBJ2-1; TRBD2 matches at 7 bases. The germline gives CDR1 SGHAT, CDR2 FQDESV (reference sequence). The CDR3 consists of 14 residues. J gave up 5 bases and V 2 bases, and 3 bases lay outside the gene matches. CDR3 DNA: TGTGCCAGCAGCTTAAACCTAGCGGACAATGAGCAGTTCTTC. Its translation is CASSLNLADNEQFF.

The chain combines TRBV6-1 with TRBJ1-6, with 7 bases aligning to TRBD1. The CDR3 consists of 16 residues. Per the germline V gene, CDR1 is MNHNS and CDR2 is SASEGT. V trimming: 1 base; J trimming: 9 bases; junction bases outside the gene matches: 9. The CDR3 spells CASSEDPGTVSSPLHF. The CDR3 DNA reads as TGTGCCAGCAGTGAAGACCCCGGGACAGTGTCTTCACCCCTCCACTTT.

This clonotype was seen many times. A junction boundary mismatches the germline segment, possibly from a read error. The J gene is TRBJ1-6, the V gene TRBV7-3, with D unresolved. Germline loops: CDR1 SGHTA, CDR2 FQGTGA. The CDR3 is 13 amino acids. CDR3 amino acids: CASSLTHNSPLHF. CDR3 in DNA: TGTGCCAGCAGCTTAACTCATAACTCACCCCTCCACTTT.

This clonotype has at least ten counts. This chain links TRBV27 with TRBJ2-1; 13 bases map to TRBD2. CDR3 length: 17 residues. V trimming: 3 bases; J trimming: 4 bases; junction bases outside the gene matches: 6. CDR1 and CDR2 (germline): MNHEY, SMNVEV (reference sequence). The CDR3 bases are TGTGCCAGCAGTTTGGGACTAGCGGGACTGGGATACAATGAGCAGTTCTTC. Amino acid sequence: CASSLGLAGLGYNEQFF.

This clonotype showed up many times. This chain links TRBV3-1 with TRBJ2-7, with D maybe TRBD1 (6 bases). The CDR3 runs 15 residues. V shed 3 bases and J shed 5 bases, with 17 bases lying between them. From germline, CDR1 is LGHDT and CDR2 YNNKEL (reference sequence). The DNA for the CDR3 is TGTGCCAGCAGCCAGAGGGATCTACAGGGCCACGAGCAGTACTTC. Translating gives CASSQRDLQGHEQYF.

The chain carries TRBV3-1 and TRBJ1-4; 8 bases align to TRBD1. The V and J ends lost 2 bases and 10 bases, in that order; junction bases with no gene match: 6. This CDR3 contains 14 residues. Germline V gives CDR1 LGHDT, CDR2 YNNKEL (reference sequence). DNA of the CDR3: TGTGCCAGCAGCCAACGAGACAGGGGTGGAAAACTGTTTTTT. Translating it yields CASSQRDRGGKLFF.

This clonotype was observed many times. V usage is TRBV20-1 and J usage is TRBJ1-2; the D gene is possibly TRBD1 (6 bases). Germline V gene sequence: CDR1 DFQATT, CDR2 SNEGSKA (reference sequence). The CDR3 spans 14 residues. Trimming removed 2 bases from V and 5 bases from J, with 15 bases in between. CDR3 in DNA: TGCAGTGCTAGACAGGACAGTTATGGATATGGCTACACCTTC. Amino acid sequence: CSARQDSYGYGYTF.

This clonotype was recorded at least ten times. The chain uses TRBV6-1 and TRBJ1-2, with a possible D match to TRBD1 (5 bases). The CDR3 runs to 15 residues. V shed 8 bases and J shed 2 bases, with 18 bases lying between them. In germline, CDR1 is MNHNS, CDR2 SASEGT. CDR3 nucleotides: TGTGCCAGCCGCCCCACAGGAGACAAGAACTATGGCTACACCTTC. It yields the protein CASRPTGDKNYGYTF.

This clonotype has a count of ten or more. The V gene is TRBV20-1, the J gene TRBJ2-1; 7 positions agree with TRBD2. CDR1 and CDR2 (germline): DFQATT, SNEGSKA (reference sequence). The J segment lost 0 bases and the V segment lost 5 bases, leaving 10 bases of the junction unmatched. The CDR3 covers 16 residues. The CDR3 here is CSAWASGDSSYNEQFF. CDR3 bases: TGCAGTGCTTGGGCTAGCGGAGATAGCTCCTACAATGAGCAGTTCTTC.

The V and J genes are TRBV28 and TRBJ1-6; D gene ambiguous. Germline V gene data show CDR1 as MDHEN and CDR2 as SYDVKM. Trimming removed 6 bases at V and 0 bases at J, with 6 bases between. The CDR3 length is 14 residues. CDR3 sequence reads: CASRESSYNSPLHF. The CDR3 DNA reads TGTGCCAGCAGAGAGAGCTCCTATAATTCACCCCTCCACTTT.

This clonotype has a handful of counts. The chain uses TRBV6-2 or TRBV6-3 and TRBJ2-2; 7 bases line up with TRBD1. The germline CDR1 and CDR2 sequences are MNHEY and SVGEGT. After removal of 2 bases from V and 4 bases from J, the junction contained 4 bases not matched to a gene. The length of the CDR3 is 15 residues. The CDR3 here is CASSYHRGTTGELFF. The CDR3 nucleotides read TGTGCCAGCAGTTACCACAGGGGAACCACCGGGGAGCTGTTTTTT.

The chain links TRBV5-1 to TRBJ2-1; D is ambiguous. The CDR3 has 16 residues. Germline CDR1 and CDR2: SGHRS and YFSETQ. The germline V and J ends were trimmed by 2 bases and 9 bases, with 21 bases remaining between them. CDR3 DNA: TGCGCCAGCAGCTTATCGAGTCGGTCGGCGTTTGTTGAGCAGTTCTTC. The encoded protein is CASSLSSRSAFVEQFF.

In this sample, this clonotype turned up many times. The chain has TRBV28 and TRBJ2-5; no firm D call. The CDR3 extends over 11 amino acids. CDR1 and CDR2 from the germline V gene are MDHEN and SYDVKM. V dropped 3 bases and J dropped 5 bases, with 4 bases sitting between them. CDR3 nucleotide sequence: TGTGCCAGCAGTTTCGACGAGACCCAGTACTTC. Amino acids: CASSFDETQYF.

As to this clonotype: Possible read error: a much larger clone is one base away. The genes are TRBV6-5 and TRBJ1-1; D remains unclear. The CDR3 consists of 13 residues. Trimming left V 2 bases short and J 6 bases short, with 10 bases between. The germline CDR1 and CDR2 sequences are MNHEY and SVGAGI. CDR3 in amino acids: CASSYSPAAEAFF. The DNA of the CDR3 is TGTGCCAGCAGTTACAGCCCGGCGGCTGAAGCTTTCTTT.

This clonotype was picked up many times. This chain connects TRBV29-1 to TRBJ2-7, with 10 bases lining up with TRBD2. Germline V gene sequence: CDR1 SQVTM, CDR2 ANQGSEA. Trimming at V came to 1 base and at J to 2 bases, leaving 8 bases not matched to a gene. CDR3 length: 16 amino acids. This CDR3 reads CSVEGTSGKGAYEQYF. The CDR3 DNA is TGCAGCGTTGAAGGAACTAGCGGGAAAGGGGCCTACGAGCAGTACTTC.

Ten or more counts support this clonotype. The gene calls are TRBV28 and TRBJ2-1; D is uncertain. The CDR3 is 15 residues long. Germline V lookup: CDR1 MDHEN, CDR2 SYDVKM. Trimming cost V 4 bases and J 0 bases, with 10 bases left between them. In DNA, the CDR3 is TGTGCCAGCAGTTCCGTCCTTAGCTCCTACAATGAGCAGTTCTTC. Translating gives CASSSVLSSYNEQFF.

This clonotype was seen many times. The V and J genes are TRBV10-1 and TRBJ1-4; no firm D call. Germline V gives CDR1 WNHNN, CDR2 SYGVQD (reference sequence). The CDR3 is 11 residues long. Trimming pared 6 bases from V and 8 bases from J, leaving 7 bases between. The CDR3 nucleotides read TGCGCCAGCAGCAGAAGGGAAAAACTGTTTTTT. Its translation: CASSRREKLFF.

This clonotype has just a few counts. A single base separates this from a much larger clone, so it may be a read error. CDR3 coding DNA: TGTGCCACCAGTGATTCCCGGTTCCGAGCTTTCTTT. Protein: CATSDSRFRAFF. J is TRBJ1-1 and V is TRBV24-1, with D uncertain. This CDR3 comprises 12 residues. The germline V gene encodes CDR1 KGHDR and CDR2 SFDVKD. V was shortened by 2 bases and J by 10 bases, with 10 bases between the two germline ends.

This clonotype was recorded at least ten times. The rearrangement links TRBV7-3 to TRBJ2-3, with 9 bases fitting TRBD2. The germline V gene encodes CDR1 SGHTA and CDR2 FQGTGA. J lost 6 bases, V lost 5 bases, and 6 bases had no gene match. This CDR3 is built from 14 residues. The CDR3 sequence is CASSRSGSEDTQYF. In nucleotides, the CDR3 is TGTGCCAGCAGCCGTAGCGGGAGTGAGGATACGCAGTATTTT.

This clonotype came up many times. The chain uses TRBV20-1 and TRBJ2-1; 8 bases fit TRBD2. The CDR3 has 13 residues. Looked up from germline, CDR1 is DFQATT and CDR2 is SNEGSKA (reference sequence). Trimming removed 7 bases from V and 4 bases from J; junction bases left unmatched: 6. CDR3 nucleotide sequence: TGCAGTGTCCCGACTAGCGAGTACAATGAGCAGTTCTTC. It codes for CSVPTSEYNEQFF.

This clonotype was observed many times. This chain connects TRBV5-1 to TRBJ2-3; D gene ambiguous. Germline V gene sequence: CDR1 SGHRS, CDR2 YFSETQ. The CDR3 totals 11 residues. The ends were cut back, 6 bases at V and 6 bases at J, with 8 bases in the middle. Here the CDR3 reads CASTDADTQYF. The CDR3 DNA is TGCGCCAGCACCGATGCCGATACGCAGTATTTT.

This clonotype showed up many times. This sequence joins TRBV6-5 and TRBJ1-4; 7 nucleotides agree with TRBD1. The V segment lost 4 bases and the J segment 7 bases; nucleotides outside the gene matches: 9. The V gene's germline CDR1 is MNHEY and CDR2 SVGAGI. The CDR3 is made up of 15 amino acids. CDR3 DNA: TGTGCCAGCAGTTTGGGTTGGGGACAGCTTGAAAAACTGTTTTTT. It yields the protein CASSLGWGQLEKLFF.

In its sample, this clonotype was seen many times. The gene calls are TRBV19 and TRBJ2-2; no clear D. This CDR3 is 14 amino acids long. V gave up 7 bases and J gave up 1 base, with 10 bases separating them. From germline, CDR1 is LNHDA and CDR2 SQIVND (reference sequence). The CDR3 DNA sequence: TGTGCCAGTACTAGGTCCAGGAACACCGGGGAGCTGTTTTTT. Its translation: CASTRSRNTGELFF.

The sample holds many counts of this clonotype. The chain couples TRBV15 to TRBJ2-1, with 11 bases matching TRBD2. This CDR3 spans 14 amino acids. The V gene's germline CDR1 is LNHNV and CDR2 YYDKDF (reference sequence). After removal of 0 bases from V and 9 bases from J, the junction contained 1 base not matched to a gene. CDR3: CATSRDTSGSEQFF. The CDR3 DNA follows: TGTGCCACCAGCAGAGATACTAGCGGGAGTGAGCAGTTCTTC.

With respect to this clonotype: A much larger clonotype is one base distant, so this may be a read error. The CDR3 loop is CASSESGTDLEAQHF. CDR3 DNA: TGTGCCAGCAGTGAATCTGGGACAGACCTCGAAGCCCAGCATTTT. This chain connects TRBV6-1 to TRBJ1-5; 7 bases line up with TRBD1. Germline lookup yields CDR1 MNHNS and CDR2 SASEGT. There are 15 residues in the CDR3. V dropped 2 bases and J dropped 11; count of bases not matched to a gene: 12.

This clonotype was seen only once. CDR3 bases: TGTGCCAGCAGCGGAGAACGGGGGAGCGGGGAGCTGTTTTTT. It specifies CASSGERGSGELFF. This chain connects TRBV5-4 to TRBJ2-2; a weak D match, TRBD2 (6 bases). This CDR3 region has 14 residues. Trimming took off 4 bases at V and 7 bases at J, with 14 bases between the two ends. In germline, CDR1 is SGHNT, CDR2 YYREEE (reference sequence). Supplemented by reference TRBV5-4 and TRBJ2-2, the full variable domain reads ETGVTQSPTHLIKTRGQQVTLRCSSQSGHNTVSWYQQALGQGPQFIFQYYREEENGRGNFPPRFSGLQFPNYSSELNVNALELDDSALYLCASSGERGSGELFFGEGSRLTVL.

The chain uses TRBV4-1 and TRBJ1-5, with D uncertain. The length of the CDR3 is 14 residues. V lost 4 bases and J lost 5, with 12 bases in between. Germline V lookup: CDR1 MGHRA, CDR2 YSYEKL. The chain's CDR3 is CASSLYPRDQPQHF. CDR3 coding DNA: TGCGCCAGCAGCCTCTATCCTCGGGATCAGCCCCAGCATTTT.

About this clonotype: A much larger clone lies a single base off, so this may be a read error. The V gene is TRBV12-3 or TRBV12-4, the J gene TRBJ2-1, with a weak D call TRBD1 (5 bases). This CDR3 comprises 13 residues. V lost 10 bases and J lost 7, with 17 bases in between. In DNA form, the CDR3 reads TGTGCCAACAGCCAAGGGGTAGTTAATGAGCAGTTCTTC. This codes for CANSQGVVNEQFF.

This clonotype was recorded many times. This chain connects TRBV29-1 to TRBJ1-1; TRBD1 matches 7 bases. V lost 7 bases, J lost 5 bases, and 10 bases stayed unmatched. Germline CDR1 and CDR2: SQVTM and ANQGSEA. The CDR3 extends over 13 amino acids. Written as DNA, the CDR3 is TGCAGCGCTCGACAGGGACGGGAGACTGAAGCTTTCTTT. Its protein product is CSARQGRETEAFF. The complete variable domain, with remaining parts taken from reference TRBV29-1 and TRBJ1-1, reads SAVISQKPSRDICQRGTSLTIQCQVDSQVTMMFWYRQQPGQSLTLIATANQGSEATYESGFVIDKFPISRPNLTFSTLTVSNMSPEDSSIYLCSARQGRETEAFFGQGTRLTVV.

This clonotype has at least ten counts. The V gene is TRBV5-1, the J gene TRBJ2-2, with D perhaps matching TRBD1 (6 bases). The germline V and J ends were trimmed by 1 base and 3 bases, with 10 bases remaining between them. The length of the CDR3 is 15 residues. CDR1 and CDR2 (germline): SGHRS, YFSETQ. CDR3 nucleotides: TGCGCCAGCAGCTTGACAGGGATGGACACCGGGGAGCTGTTTTTT. Its translation is CASSLTGMDTGELFF.